This T cell receptor (beta chain) was sequenced for a study of shared clonotypes between healthy human individuals. CD45RO-negative CD8 cells positively selected for CCR7 made up the naive population, which excluded terminally differentiated effector memory CD45RA+ cells. TCRdb keeps only in-frame clones here, not all; method: immunoSEQ multiplex PCR. The sample records about 2.1 million clones, 93% being singletons. This receptor was obtained from a young man in good health. Some clones in this sample may be carry-over from other donors' samples. The sequenced sample consisted of naive CD8+ T cells from PBMCs.

In DNA form, the CDR3 reads TGTGCCAGCAGTTTCGGAGGGGCGCAGGAGACCCAGTACTTC. Protein product: CASSFGGAQETQYF. The rearrangement uses TRBV28 and TRBJ2-5; weak D call: TRBD2 (6 bases). CDR1 MDHEN and CDR2 SYDVKM come from the germline V gene. V shed 3 bases and J shed 5 bases, with 13 bases lying between them. The CDR3 contains 14 residues.